A selection of T cell receptor beta chains follows, all from one sample in a study of post-analysis software for immune sequencing data. Using its own MiXCR run on the PCR reads, TCRdb lists one record per CDR3 protein. The data show approximately 770,000 distinct CDR3 sequences, about half seen once. Source material: blood. The receptors were gathered from a girl aged 10 to 17 with multiple sclerosis. Both conserved end residues are part of each CDR3. D genes are given only for firm matches. Rows give clone size only sometimes, using once, few, many, or a class for an expanded clone.

abundance: NA
v_gene: TRBV5-1
d_gene: TRBD1
len: 15
j_gene: TRBJ2-7
CDR3aa: CASSLSDRGAYEQYF
CDR3nt: TGCGCCAGCAGCTTGTCCGACAGGGGCGCCTACGAGCAGTACTTC

abundance: NA
v_gene: TRBV24-1
d_gene: TRBD1
len: 15
j_gene: TRBJ1-5
CDR3aa: CATSDPGTGDQPQHF
CDR3nt: TGTGCCACCAGTGATCCCGGGACAGGGGATCAGCCCCAGCATTTT

abundance: NA
v_gene: TRBV28
d_gene: TRBD1
len: 15
j_gene: TRBJ1-2
CDR3aa: CASSLIGTGTNGYTF
CDR3nt: TGTGCCAGCAGTTTGATCGGGACAGGGACCAATGGCTACACCTTC

abundance: NA
v_gene: TRBV12-5
d_gene: TRBD1
len: 14
j_gene: TRBJ2-3
CDR3aa: CASGWDRYTDTQYF
CDR3nt: TGTGCTAGTGGTTGGGACAGGTACACAGATACGCAGTATTTT

abundance: NA
v_gene: TRBV18
d_gene: NA
len: 14
j_gene: TRBJ2-5
CDR3aa: CASQPDVAQETQYF
CDR3nt: TGTGCCAGCCAGCCGGACGTCGCGCAAGAGACCCAGTACTTC

abundance: once
v_gene: TRBV20-1
d_gene: NA
len: 16
j_gene: TRBJ1-2
CDR3aa: CSAPRGEGGSRYGYTF
CDR3nt: TGCAGTGCTCCCCGGGGAGAGGGGGGCAGTCGCTATGGCTACACCTTC

abundance: NA
v_gene: TRBV10-3
d_gene: NA
len: 12
j_gene: TRBJ2-7
CDR3aa: CAISDIGRKQYF
CDR3nt: TGTGCCATCAGTGATATTGGGAGAAAGCAGTACTTC

abundance: NA
v_gene: TRBV7-9
d_gene: NA
len: 17
j_gene: TRBJ2-3
CDR3aa: CASSLRPMGSVSDTQYF
CDR3nt: TGTGCCAGCAGCTTACGCCCTATGGGGTCGGTCTCAGATACGCAGTATTTT

abundance: few
v_gene: TRBV7-9
d_gene: NA
len: 14
j_gene: TRBJ1-6
CDR3aa: CASSLASGPSPLHF
CDR3nt: TGTGCCAGCAGCTTAGCGTCAGGTCCTTCACCCCTCCACTTT

abundance: NA
v_gene: TRBV3-1
d_gene: TRBD1
len: 19
j_gene: TRBJ2-3
CDR3aa: CASSQGPLRDRSLTDTQYF
CDR3nt: TGTGCCAGCAGCCAAGGACCCCTACGGGACAGGTCTCTCACAGATACGCAGTATTTT

abundance: NA
v_gene: TRBV12-3/TRBV12-4
d_gene: NA
len: 13
j_gene: TRBJ1-1
CDR3aa: CASSFDGGAEAFF
CDR3nt: TGTGCCAGCAGTTTCGACGGGGGAGCCGAAGCTTTCTTT

abundance: few
v_gene: TRBV29-1
d_gene: NA
len: 12
j_gene: TRBJ1-1
CDR3aa: CSVAQGRRGAFF
CDR3nt: TGCAGCGTTGCCCAGGGGCGAAGGGGAGCTTTCTTT

abundance: few
v_gene: TRBV29-1
d_gene: NA
len: 14
j_gene: TRBJ2-5
CDR3aa: CSVGAKLDRETQYF
CDR3nt: TGCAGCGTTGGGGCAAAACTAGACCGAGAGACCCAGTACTTC

abundance: NA
v_gene: TRBV6-4
d_gene: NA
len: 15
j_gene: TRBJ2-7
CDR3aa: CASSDPWGDGDEQYF
CDR3nt: TGTGCCAGCAGTGACCCATGGGGGGACGGCGACGAGCAGTACTTC

abundance: NA
v_gene: TRBV6-6
d_gene: TRBD1
len: 14
j_gene: TRBJ1-2
CDR3aa: CASSYTTGVDGYTF
CDR3nt: TGTGCCAGCAGTTACACGACAGGGGTTGATGGCTACACCTTC

abundance: many
v_gene: TRBV5-6
d_gene: TRBD2
len: 13
j_gene: TRBJ2-5
CDR3aa: CASSGTTEETQYF
CDR3nt: TGTGCCAGCAGCGGGACTACTGAAGAGACCCAGTACTTC

abundance: NA
v_gene: TRBV7-9
d_gene: NA
len: 11
j_gene: TRBJ2-5
CDR3aa: CAGSLGTVQYF
CDR3nt: TGTGCCGGCAGCCTCGGGACTGTACAGTACTTC

abundance: NA
v_gene: TRBV20-1
d_gene: NA
len: 14
j_gene: TRBJ2-1
CDR3aa: CSAAEEGGYNEQFF
CDR3nt: TGCAGTGCTGCAGAGGAGGGGGGATACAATGAGCAGTTCTTC

abundance: NA
v_gene: TRBV24-1
d_gene: TRBD1
len: 17
j_gene: TRBJ2-7
CDR3aa: CATSDLPIPTGKDEQYF
CDR3nt: TGTGCCACCAGTGACCTCCCAATACCGACAGGGAAGGACGAGCAGTACTTC

abundance: NA
v_gene: TRBV20-1
d_gene: TRBD1
len: 14
j_gene: TRBJ2-3
CDR3aa: CSAAPGQGTDTQYF
CDR3nt: TGCAGTGCTGCACCGGGACAGGGCACAGATACGCAGTATTTT

abundance: NA
v_gene: TRBV29-1
d_gene: TRBD2
len: 10
j_gene: TRBJ2-5
CDR3aa: CSVVAGEQYF
CDR3nt: TGCAGCGTTGTCGCGGGGGAGCAGTACTTC

abundance: NA
v_gene: TRBV20-1
d_gene: NA
len: 11
j_gene: TRBJ2-2
CDR3aa: CSARGAGELFF
CDR3nt: TGCAGTGCTAGAGGCGCCGGGGAGCTGTTTTTT

abundance: many
v_gene: TRBV6-4
d_gene: NA
len: 13
j_gene: TRBJ2-1
CDR3aa: CASSDSRGREQFF
CDR3nt: TGTGCCAGCAGTGACTCTCGAGGGCGGGAGCAGTTCTTC

abundance: NA
v_gene: TRBV14
d_gene: NA
len: 12
j_gene: TRBJ1-5
CDR3aa: CASSQVCQPQHF
CDR3nt: TGTGCCAGCAGCCAAGTGTGCCAGCCCCAGCATTTT

abundance: NA
v_gene: TRBV3-1
d_gene: TRBD1
len: 15
j_gene: TRBJ1-4
CDR3aa: CASSRPWQGEEKLFF
CDR3nt: TGTGCCAGCAGCCGCCCGTGGCAGGGGGAAGAAAAACTGTTTTTT

abundance: NA
v_gene: TRBV20-1
d_gene: TRBD1
len: 17
j_gene: TRBJ1-5
CDR3aa: CSAIDGKWQQGGQPQHF
CDR3nt: TGCAGTGCCATCGACGGAAAATGGCAGCAGGGGGGTCAGCCCCAGCATTTT

abundance: NA
v_gene: TRBV20-1
d_gene: NA
len: 16
j_gene: TRBJ2-3
CDR3aa: CSARESWNGLTDTQYF
CDR3nt: TGCAGTGCTAGAGAGTCTTGGAACGGACTTACAGATACGCAGTATTTT

abundance: few
v_gene: TRBV7-3
d_gene: NA
len: 13
j_gene: TRBJ2-1
CDR3aa: CASSLTLRHEQFF
CDR3nt: TGTGCCAGCAGCTTAACCCTACGGCATGAGCAGTTCTTC

abundance: NA
v_gene: TRBV7-9
d_gene: NA
len: 14
j_gene: TRBJ1-2
CDR3aa: CASRRAGNADGYTF
CDR3nt: TGTGCCAGCAGGCGAGCTGGGAACGCTGATGGCTACACCTTC

abundance: NA
v_gene: TRBV4-3
d_gene: NA
len: 17
j_gene: TRBJ2-3
CDR3aa: CASSLEAGSGSEDTQYF
CDR3nt: TGCGCCAGCAGCCTGGAGGCGGGGTCGGGGTCCGAAGATACGCAGTATTTT

abundance: NA
v_gene: TRBV6-5
d_gene: TRBD2
len: 19
j_gene: TRBJ2-1
CDR3aa: CASSYSEWGLAGGPNEQFF
CDR3nt: TGTGCCAGCAGTTACTCAGAATGGGGACTAGCGGGAGGGCCAAATGAGCAGTTCTTC

abundance: NA
v_gene: TRBV4-3
d_gene: NA
len: 14
j_gene: TRBJ2-7
CDR3aa: CASSQGGATYEQYF
CDR3nt: TGCGCCAGCAGCCAAGGAGGAGCAACCTACGAGCAGTACTTC

abundance: NA
v_gene: TRBV19
d_gene: TRBD1
len: 15
j_gene: TRBJ2-7
CDR3aa: CASTAGTGISYEQYF
CDR3nt: TGTGCCAGTACCGCCGGGACAGGGATCTCCTACGAGCAGTACTTC